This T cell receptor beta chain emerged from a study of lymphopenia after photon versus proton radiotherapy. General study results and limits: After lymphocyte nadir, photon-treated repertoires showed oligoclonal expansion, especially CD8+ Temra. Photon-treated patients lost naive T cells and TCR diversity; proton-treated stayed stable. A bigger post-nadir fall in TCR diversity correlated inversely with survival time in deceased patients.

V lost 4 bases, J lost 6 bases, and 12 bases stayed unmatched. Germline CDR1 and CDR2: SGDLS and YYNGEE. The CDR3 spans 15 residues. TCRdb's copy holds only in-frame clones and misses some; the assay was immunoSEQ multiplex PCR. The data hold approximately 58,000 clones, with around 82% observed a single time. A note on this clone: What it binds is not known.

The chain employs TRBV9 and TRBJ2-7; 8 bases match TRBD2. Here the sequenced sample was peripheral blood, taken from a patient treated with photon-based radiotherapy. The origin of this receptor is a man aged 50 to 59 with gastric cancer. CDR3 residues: CASSPRGTSFSEQYF. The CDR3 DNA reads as TGTGCCAGCAGCCCACGCGGGACTAGTTTCAGCGAGCAGTACTTC. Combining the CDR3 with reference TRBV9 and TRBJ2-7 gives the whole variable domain DSGVTQTPKHLITATGQRVTLRCSPRSGDLSVYWYQQSLDQGLQFLIQYYNGEERAKGNILERFSAQQFPDLHSELNLSSLELGDSALYFCASSPRGTSFSEQYFGPGTRLTVT.